This T cell receptor beta chain was retrieved from a study of control samples from healthy donors and cancer patients. Between the trimmed V and J ends, which lost 4 bases and 2 bases, there was a span of 4 bases. This CDR3 is 12 amino acids long. CDR1 is LGHDT and CDR2 is YNNKEL in the germline V gene (reference sequence). Profiling relied on immunoSEQ multiplex PCR, and the TCRdb table lists in-frame clones only, not all of them. Here the sample spans approximately 190,000 clones, around 90% being singletons. V usage is TRBV3-1 (or the pseudogene TRBV3-2) and J usage is TRBJ2-3; D not resolved. This TCR came from a man aged 25 to 40 in good health. Sequencing input: blood. CDR3 loop: CASSRTTDTQYF. The DNA of the CDR3 is TGTGCCAGCAGCCGAACCACAGATACGCAGTATTTT.